This T cell receptor beta chain was identified in a study of blood T cell repertoires in COVID-19. For the study at large: Some COVID-19 samples were acute and others convalescent; all came from the United States, Italy and Spain. The cDNA or gDNA used as material had been derived from T cells, B-cell-depleted T cells, or PBMCs.

TCRdb's copy holds only in-frame clones and misses some; the assay was immunoSEQ multiplex PCR. The table lists about 92,000 clones, under 85% of them singletons, with around an eighth in the top ten. The specimen was peripheral blood. The receptor was isolated from a human donor in a cohort sampled during active COVID-19.

CDR3 bases: TGTGCCAGCAGCAACCGGTGGGCCCAACAAGAGACCCAGTACTTC. Its translation: CASSNRWAQQETQYF. The V call is TRBV28, the J call TRBJ2-5; D remains unclear. The CDR3 contains 15 residues. V was clipped by 6 bases and J by 2 bases, with 16 bases between them. Per the germline V gene, CDR1 is MDHEN and CDR2 is SYDVKM.